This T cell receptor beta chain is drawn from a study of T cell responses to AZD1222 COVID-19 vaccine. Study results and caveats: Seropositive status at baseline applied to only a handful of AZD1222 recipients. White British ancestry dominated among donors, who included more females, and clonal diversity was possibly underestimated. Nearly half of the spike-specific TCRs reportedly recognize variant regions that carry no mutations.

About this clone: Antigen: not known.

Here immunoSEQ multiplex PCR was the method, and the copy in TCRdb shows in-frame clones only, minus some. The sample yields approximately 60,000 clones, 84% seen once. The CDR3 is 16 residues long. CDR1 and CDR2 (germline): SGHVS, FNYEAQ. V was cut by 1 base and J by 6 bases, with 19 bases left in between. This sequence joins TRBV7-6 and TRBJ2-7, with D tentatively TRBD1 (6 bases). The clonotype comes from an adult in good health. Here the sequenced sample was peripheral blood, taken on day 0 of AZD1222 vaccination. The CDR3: CASSLDRPGTTREQYF. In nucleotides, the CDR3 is TGTGCCAGCAGCTTAGACCGCCCGGGGACAACTCGCGAGCAGTACTTC.